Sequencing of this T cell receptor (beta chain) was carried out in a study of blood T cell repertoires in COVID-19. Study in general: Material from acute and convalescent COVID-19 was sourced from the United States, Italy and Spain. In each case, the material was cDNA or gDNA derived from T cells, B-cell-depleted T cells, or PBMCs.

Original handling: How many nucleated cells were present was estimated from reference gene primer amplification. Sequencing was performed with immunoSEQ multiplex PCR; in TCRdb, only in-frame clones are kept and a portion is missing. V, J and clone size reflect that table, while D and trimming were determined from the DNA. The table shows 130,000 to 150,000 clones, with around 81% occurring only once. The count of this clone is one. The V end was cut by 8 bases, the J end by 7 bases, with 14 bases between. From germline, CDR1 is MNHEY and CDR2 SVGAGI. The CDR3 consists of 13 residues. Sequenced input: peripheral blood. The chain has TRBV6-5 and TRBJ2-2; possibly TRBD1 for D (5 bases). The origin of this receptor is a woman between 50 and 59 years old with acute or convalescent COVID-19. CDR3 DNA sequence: TGTGCCAGCCGCCAGGGTTCGGGCGGGGAGCTGTTTTTT. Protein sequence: CASRQGSGGELFF.